The entry that follows covers one T cell receptor beta chain sequence. Its antigen remains undetermined. It has no much larger one-base neighbor in the sample; base qualities were not kept. This sample was included in a study of RUNX1 and TCR beta rearrangement in T-cell leukemia (dated by TCRdb to 2020 to 2021). With respect to the entire study: The comparison of TCR beta rearrangements and CDR3 junctions set under 15 T-ALLs carrying mono-allelic acquired RUNX1 mutations against approximately 12 T-ALLs that were RUNX1 wildtype. RUNX1-mutated T-ALLs spanned more diverse maturation arrest stages, including cases arrested before TCR beta rearrangement onset. RUNX1 wildtype T-ALLs were selected to carry at least incomplete clonal TCR beta rearrangements, enabling D1 versus D2 segment comparison. RUNX1 mutation status of the T-ALL cases had been determined in an earlier study. The multicentric trials were GRAALL-2003, along with GRAALL-2005. The RUNX1 wildtype T-ALLs were matched on an immature maturation arrest stage, which was defined as the absence of cytoplasmic or surface TCR beta protein. For comparison with results from a Runx1 knockout mouse model, TCR beta rearrangements in human T-ALL were analyzed. In the mutated group, all RUNX1 mutations were heterozygous, with 9 to 11 located in the Runt homology domain and three in the transactivation domain. Genomic DNA was subjected to EuroClonality multiplex PCR, after which TCR rearrangements were assessed by Genescan analysis. General study outcomes and caveats: Clonal TCR beta rearrangements were carried by fewer RUNX1-mutated T-ALLs (roughly 58%) than has been reported for T-ALL generally (over 75%). No significant difference in TCR beta D1 segment usage was found between RUNX1-mutated (roughly 83%) and wildtype (approximately 61%) T-ALL clonal rearrangements. Similar TCR beta J1 cluster usage was observed in RUNX1-mutated and wildtype T-ALLs, and no significant difference was found. Too few clonal rearrangements were available to evaluate TCR beta CDR3 length or D segment truncation in T-ALLs.

The V and J ends are trimmed by 5 bases and 4 bases, leaving 15 bases between them. Per the germline V gene (reference sequence), PRHDT is the CDR1 and FYEKMQ is the CDR2. Inclusive of the bounding cysteine and phenylalanine, the CDR3 is 15 residues long. Only the CDR3 portion is preserved as DNA: 45 bases, with reading frame beginning at the first base. For oncotyping and quantification of minimal residual disease, T-ALL samples were taken at diagnosis from children and adults treated according to protocol. Libraries were constructed by PCR. Data came from an Illumina MiSeq. Characterization of TCR beta DJ and VDJ rearrangements was performed by next generation amplicon sequencing. The study's own analysis went as follows. The Vidjil software was applied to the amplicon sequencing data to identify clonal TCR beta rearrangements. Two-tailed Fisher exact tests compared TCR beta rearrangement characteristics between RUNX1-mutated and wildtype groups. TCRdb handled the public reads itself, with Q25 trimming in fastp and clone calling in MiXCR, and kept productive beta chains. When rows share a CDR3 protein, they turn into one entry using the most common DNA and genes. TCRdb assigned the V and J calls; the authors' analysis was not used. The sample contains more than 350 distinct CDR3 sequences, 18% of them found a single time. In total, the top ten clones hold about 32% of the sample.

The V and J genes are TRBV13 and TRBJ2-1, with no confidently assigned D gene. The receptor's source is a male donor with T-cell acute lymphoblastic leukemia. The specimen was blood. The DNA sequence is TGTGCCAGCAGCCCCATTAGGGCGGAGTACAATGAGCAGTTCTTC. Translated, it gives CASSPIRAEYNEQFF.